This TCR beta chain was profiled in a study of T-cell memory formation after mild COVID-19. At the level of the study: Clustering of TCRs was largely donor specific. Findings of the study overall: Clones that got smaller from day 15 to 85 had even CD4/CD8, while clones growing later tipped toward CD4+. For contracting clones, CD4+ ones sat mainly in CM and EM, CD8+ in EMRA.

5'RACE with constant-segment primers built TCRalpha and TCRbeta cDNA libraries with UMIs. TCRdb re-analysed the 5' RACE reads in MiXCR, keeping a single row per CDR3 protein. Of fewer than 250,000 distinct CDR3 sequences listed, about 10% are singletons. Germline values: CDR1 SGHNT, CDR2 YYREEE (reference sequence). Trimming cost V 4 bases and J 4 bases, with 8 bases left between them. This CDR3 is built from 12 residues. As to this clonotype: What it binds is unknown.

The receptor was isolated from a man aged 18 to 35 who had mild COVID-19 (a few samples of this study predate the infection). Cell type and time point are not known. The chain uses TRBV5-4 and TRBJ1-2; weak D call: TRBD1 (6 bases). The sample taken for sequencing was PBMCs or a T cell subset sorted from them (not recorded which). The CDR3 DNA sequence: TGTGCCAGCAGCGAGGACAGCTATGGCTACACCTTC. This codes for CASSEDSYGYTF.